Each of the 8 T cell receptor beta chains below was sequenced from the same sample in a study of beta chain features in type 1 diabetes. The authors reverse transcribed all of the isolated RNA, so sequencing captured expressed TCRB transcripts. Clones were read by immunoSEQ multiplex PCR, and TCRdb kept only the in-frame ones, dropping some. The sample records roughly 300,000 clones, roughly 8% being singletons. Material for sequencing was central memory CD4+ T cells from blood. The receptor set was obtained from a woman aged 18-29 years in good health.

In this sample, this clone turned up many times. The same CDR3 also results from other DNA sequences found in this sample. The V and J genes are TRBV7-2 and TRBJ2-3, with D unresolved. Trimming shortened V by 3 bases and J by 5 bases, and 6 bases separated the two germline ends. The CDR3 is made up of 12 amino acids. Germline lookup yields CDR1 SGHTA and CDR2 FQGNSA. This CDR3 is CASSFLRDTQYF. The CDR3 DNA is TGTGCCAGCAGCTTTTTAAGAGATACGCAGTATTTT.

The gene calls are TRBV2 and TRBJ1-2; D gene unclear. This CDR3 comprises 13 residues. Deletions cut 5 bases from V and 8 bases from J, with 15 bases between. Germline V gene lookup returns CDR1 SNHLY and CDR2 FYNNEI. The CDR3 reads CASSLAGGQGYTF. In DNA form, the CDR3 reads TGTGCCAGCAGTTTGGCGGGTGGGCAGGGCTACACCTTC.

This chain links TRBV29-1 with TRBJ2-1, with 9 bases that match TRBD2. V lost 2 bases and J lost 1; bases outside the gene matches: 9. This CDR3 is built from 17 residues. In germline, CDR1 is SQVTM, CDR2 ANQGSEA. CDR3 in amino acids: CSVETLASGISYNEQFF. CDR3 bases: TGCAGCGTTGAAACCTTGGCTAGCGGGATTTCCTACAATGAGCAGTTCTTC.

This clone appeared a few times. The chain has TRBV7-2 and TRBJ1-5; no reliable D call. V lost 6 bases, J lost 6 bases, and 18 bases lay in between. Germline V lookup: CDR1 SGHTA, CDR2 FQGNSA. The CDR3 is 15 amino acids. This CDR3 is CASRIETGGGQPQHF. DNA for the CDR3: TGTGCCAGCAGAATAGAGACGGGAGGAGGTCAGCCCCAGCATTTT.

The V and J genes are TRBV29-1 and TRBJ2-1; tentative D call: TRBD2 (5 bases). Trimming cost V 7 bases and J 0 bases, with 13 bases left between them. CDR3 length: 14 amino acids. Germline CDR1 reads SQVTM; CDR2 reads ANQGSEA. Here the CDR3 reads CSALSGISYNEQFF. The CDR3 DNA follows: TGCAGCGCTTTAAGCGGAATCTCCTACAATGAGCAGTTCTTC.

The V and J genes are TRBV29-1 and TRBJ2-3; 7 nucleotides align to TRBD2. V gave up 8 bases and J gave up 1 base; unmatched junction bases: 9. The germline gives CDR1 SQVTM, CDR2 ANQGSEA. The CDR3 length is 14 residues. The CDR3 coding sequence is TGCAGCTCTTCTAGCGGAGGGGGCACAGATACGCAGTATTTT. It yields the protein CSSSSGGGTDTQYF.

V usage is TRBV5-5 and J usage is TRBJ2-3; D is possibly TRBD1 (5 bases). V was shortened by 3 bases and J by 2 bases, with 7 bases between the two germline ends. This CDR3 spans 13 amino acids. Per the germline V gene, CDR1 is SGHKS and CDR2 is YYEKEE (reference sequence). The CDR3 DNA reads TGTGCCAGCAGCTCCAGGGTCACAGATACGCAGTATTTT. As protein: CASSSRVTDTQYF.

The CDR3 DNA sequence: TGTGCCAGCAGCCGATGGTCCCTAGCGGGAGGTACGCAGTATTTT. It encodes CASSRWSLAGGTQYF. The chain employs TRBV6-5 and TRBJ2-3; 11 bases line up with TRBD2. The CDR3 loop spans 15 amino acids. Germline lookup yields CDR1 MNHEY and CDR2 SVGAGI. J gave up 8 bases and V 6 bases, and 10 bases lay outside the gene matches.